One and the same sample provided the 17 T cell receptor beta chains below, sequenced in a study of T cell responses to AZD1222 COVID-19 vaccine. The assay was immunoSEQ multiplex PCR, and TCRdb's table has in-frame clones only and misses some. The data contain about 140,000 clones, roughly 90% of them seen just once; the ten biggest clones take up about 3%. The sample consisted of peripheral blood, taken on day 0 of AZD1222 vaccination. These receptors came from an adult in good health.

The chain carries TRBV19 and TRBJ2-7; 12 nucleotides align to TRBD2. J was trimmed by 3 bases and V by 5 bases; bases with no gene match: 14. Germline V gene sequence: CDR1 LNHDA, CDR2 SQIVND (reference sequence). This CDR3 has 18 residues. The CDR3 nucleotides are TGTGCCAGTAGTTCCCGACCGGGACTAGCGGGCTGGGACTACGAGCAGTACTTC. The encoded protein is CASSSRPGLAGWDYEQYF.

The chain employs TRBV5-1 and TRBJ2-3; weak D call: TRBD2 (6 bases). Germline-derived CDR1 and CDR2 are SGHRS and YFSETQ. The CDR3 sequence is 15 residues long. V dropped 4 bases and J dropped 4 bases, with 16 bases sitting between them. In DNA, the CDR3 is TGCGCCAGCAGCCCGGGCCCTGGGGAGGCAGATACGCAGTATTTT. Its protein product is CASSPGPGEADTQYF.

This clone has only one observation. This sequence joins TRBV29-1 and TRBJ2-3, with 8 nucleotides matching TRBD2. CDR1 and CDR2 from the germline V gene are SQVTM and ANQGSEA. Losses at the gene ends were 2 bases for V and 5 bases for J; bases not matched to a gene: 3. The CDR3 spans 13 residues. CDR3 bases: TGCAGCGTTGAACTAGCGGGTGTAGATACGCAGTATTTT. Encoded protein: CSVELAGVDTQYF.

The CDR3 nucleotides are TGTGCCAGCAGCTTGAGGCGGGAGAACACAGATACGCAGTATTTT. Translated: CASSLRRENTDTQYF. The rearrangement uses TRBV7-3 and TRBJ2-3; 7 positions agree with TRBD2. CDR1 is SGHTA, CDR2 FQGTGA, per germline. V was pared by 3 bases and J by 2 bases, with 5 bases of the junction left unmatched. This CDR3 is 15 amino acids long. Complete variable domain (other parts from reference TRBV7-3 and TRBJ2-3): GAGVSQTPSNKVTEKGKYVELRCDPISGHTALYWYRQSLGQGPEFLIYFQGTGAADDSGLPNDRFFAVRPEGSVSTLKIQRTERGDSAVYLCASSLRRENTDTQYFGPGTRLTVL.

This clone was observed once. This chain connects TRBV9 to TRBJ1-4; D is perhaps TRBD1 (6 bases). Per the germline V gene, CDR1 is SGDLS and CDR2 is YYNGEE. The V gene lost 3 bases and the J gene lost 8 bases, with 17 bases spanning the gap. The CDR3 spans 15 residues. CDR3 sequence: CASSDTGGGSEKLFF. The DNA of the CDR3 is TGTGCCAGCAGCGACACAGGAGGGGGTAGCGAAAAACTGTTTTTT.

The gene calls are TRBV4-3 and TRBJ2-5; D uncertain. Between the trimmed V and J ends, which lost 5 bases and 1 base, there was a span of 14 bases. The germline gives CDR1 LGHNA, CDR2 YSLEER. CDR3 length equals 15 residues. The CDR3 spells CASSRYLSGQETQYF. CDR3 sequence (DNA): TGCGCCAGCAGCAGGTATCTATCGGGCCAAGAGACCCAGTACTTC.

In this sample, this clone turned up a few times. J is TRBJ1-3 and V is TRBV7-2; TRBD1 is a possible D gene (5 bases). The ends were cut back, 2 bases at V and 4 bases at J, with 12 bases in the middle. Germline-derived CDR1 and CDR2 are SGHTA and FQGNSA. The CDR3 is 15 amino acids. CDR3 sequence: CASSLRGFGGNTIYF. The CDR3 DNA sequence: TGTGCCAGCAGCTTAAGGGGATTTGGGGGAAACACCATATATTTT.

CDR3 coding DNA: TGTGCCAGCAGCCAAGTGTCCCGGGACTACACTAGGTCTGGCACAGATACGCAGTATTTT. Its translation is CASSQVSRDYTRSGTDTQYF. The rearrangement links TRBV3-1 (or the pseudogene TRBV3-2) to TRBJ2-3, with 7 bases identical to TRBD2. The trim removed 1 base at V and 1 base at J, leaving 17 bases unmatched. The CDR3 loop spans 20 amino acids. Germline assignment: CDR1 LGHDT and CDR2 YNNKEL (reference sequence).

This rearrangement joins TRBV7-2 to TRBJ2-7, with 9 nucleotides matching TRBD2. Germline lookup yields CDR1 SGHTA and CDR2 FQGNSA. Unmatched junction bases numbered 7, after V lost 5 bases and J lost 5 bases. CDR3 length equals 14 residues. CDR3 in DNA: TGTGCCAGCAGCAAGGGACTAGCTATTGACGAGCAGTACTTC. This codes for CASSKGLAIDEQYF.

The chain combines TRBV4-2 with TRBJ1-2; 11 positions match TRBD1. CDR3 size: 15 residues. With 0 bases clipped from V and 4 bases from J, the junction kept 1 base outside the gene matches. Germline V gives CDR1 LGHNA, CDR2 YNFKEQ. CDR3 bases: TGTGCCAGCAGCCAAGATGGGACAGGGGGCTATGGCTACACCTTC. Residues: CASSQDGTGGYGYTF.

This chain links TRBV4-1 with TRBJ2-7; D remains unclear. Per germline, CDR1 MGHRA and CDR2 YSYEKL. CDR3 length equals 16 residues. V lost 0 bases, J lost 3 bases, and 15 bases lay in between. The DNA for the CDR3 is TGCGCCAGCAGCCAAGATAAGGCAGGTAGGATCTACGAGCAGTACTTC. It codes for CASSQDKAGRIYEQYF.

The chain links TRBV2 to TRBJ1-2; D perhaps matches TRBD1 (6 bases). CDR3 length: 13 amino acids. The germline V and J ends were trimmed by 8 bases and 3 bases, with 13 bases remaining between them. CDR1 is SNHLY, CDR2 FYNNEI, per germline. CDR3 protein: CASQLTGHYGYTF. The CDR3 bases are TGTGCCAGCCAACTGACAGGCCACTATGGCTACACCTTC. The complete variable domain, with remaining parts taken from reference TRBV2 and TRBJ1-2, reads EPEVTQTPSHQVTQMGQEVILRCVPISNHLYFYWYRQILGQKVEFLVSFYNNEISEKSEIFDDQFSVERPDGSNFTLKIRSTKLEDSAMYFCASQLTGHYGYTFGSGTRLTVV.

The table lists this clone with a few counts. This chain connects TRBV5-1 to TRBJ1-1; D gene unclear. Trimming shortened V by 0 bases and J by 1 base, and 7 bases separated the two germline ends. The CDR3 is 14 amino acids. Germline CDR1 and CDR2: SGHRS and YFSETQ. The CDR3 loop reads CASSLATENTEAFF. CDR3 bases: TGCGCCAGCAGCTTGGCTACAGAGAACACTGAAGCTTTCTTT.

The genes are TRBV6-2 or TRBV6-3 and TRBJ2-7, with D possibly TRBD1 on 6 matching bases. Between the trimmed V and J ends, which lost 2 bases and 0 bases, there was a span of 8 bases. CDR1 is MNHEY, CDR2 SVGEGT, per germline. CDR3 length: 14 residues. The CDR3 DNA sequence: TGTGCCAGCAGTTACGGGACAAACTCCTACGAGCAGTACTTC. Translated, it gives CASSYGTNSYEQYF.

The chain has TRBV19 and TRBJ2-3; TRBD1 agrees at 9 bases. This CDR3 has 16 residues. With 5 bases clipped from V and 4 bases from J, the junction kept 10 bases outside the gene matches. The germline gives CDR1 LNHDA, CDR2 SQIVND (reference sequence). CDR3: CASSAQRDREADTQYF. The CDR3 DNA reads TGTGCCAGTAGTGCCCAACGGGACAGGGAGGCAGATACGCAGTATTTT.

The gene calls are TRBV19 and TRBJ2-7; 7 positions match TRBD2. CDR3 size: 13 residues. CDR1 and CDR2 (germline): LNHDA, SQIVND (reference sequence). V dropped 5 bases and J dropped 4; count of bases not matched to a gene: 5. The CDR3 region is CASSGLVGYEQYF. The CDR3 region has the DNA TGTGCCAGTAGTGGACTAGTGGGGTACGAGCAGTACTTC. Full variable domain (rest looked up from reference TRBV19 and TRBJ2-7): DGGITQSPKYLFRKEGQNVTLSCEQNLNHDAMYWYRQDPGQGLRLIYYSQIVNDFQKGDIAEGYSVSREKKESFPLTVTSAQKNPTAFYLCASSGLVGYEQYFGPGTRLTVT.

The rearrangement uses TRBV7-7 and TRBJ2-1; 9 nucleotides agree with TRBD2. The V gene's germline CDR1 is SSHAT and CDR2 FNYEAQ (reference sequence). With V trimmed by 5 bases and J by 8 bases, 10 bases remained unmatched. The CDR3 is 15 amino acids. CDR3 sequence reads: CASSAGLAGGDEQFF. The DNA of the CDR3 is TGTGCCAGCAGCGCGGGACTAGCAGGTGGCGATGAGCAGTTCTTC. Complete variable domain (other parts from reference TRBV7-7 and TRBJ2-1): GAGVSQSPRYKVTKRGQDVTLRCDPISSHATLYWYQQALGQGPEFLTYFNYEAQPDKSGLPSDRFSAERPEGSISTLTIQRTEQRDSAMYRCASSAGLAGGDEQFFGPGTRLTVL.